This entry describes one TCR beta chain. The antigen is unknown. Germline V gives CDR1 MGHRA, CDR2 YSYEKL. V gave up 1 base and J gave up 3 bases, with 11 bases separating them. This CDR3 contains 15 residues. Amplified regions were TCR beta CDR3 sequences from RNA transcripts. First-round RT-PCR of the TCR CDR3 relied on the HTBI primer set. TCRdb processed the multiplex PCR reads anew with MiXCR; each CDR3 protein has one entry. Of 350,000 to 400,000 distinct CDR3 sequences in the sample, just under 15% are singletons; the top ten hold approximately 30%. These data originate in a study of T cells in Graves' hyperthyroidism and ophthalmopathy. Overall study results and limits: Most thyroid clonotypes expanded above 0.001 appeared in blood too.

Patients were aged 18 to 65, had disease duration under 2 months, and had newly diagnosed hyperthyroidism. Diagnostic decisions used clinical symptoms, serum thyroxine and TRAb, thyroid ultrasound and orbital computed tomography. The genes are TRBV4-1 and TRBJ2-3; D perhaps matches TRBD2 (5 bases). This TCR derives from a woman in her twenties or thirties with Graves' hyperthyroidism. Source material: blood. CDR3 protein: CASSQAGRGTDTQYF. CDR3 nucleotides: TGCGCCAGCAGCCAAGCGGGGAGAGGGACAGATACGCAGTATTTT.